Listed here are 16 T cell receptor beta chains from one sample, sequenced in a study of lymphopenia after photon versus proton radiotherapy. Generated by immunoSEQ multiplex PCR, the TCRdb table keeps only in-frame clones and is missing some. The data contain 13,000 or so clones, about 87% of them seen just once; the ten biggest clones take up 3.5% to 4%. The source material was peripheral blood, sampled from a patient treated with photon-based radiotherapy. These receptors were obtained from a man aged 60 to 69 with pancreatic cancer.

The CDR3 loop is CASGSGQGPYEQYF. In nucleotides, the CDR3 is TGTGCTAGTGGCTCGGGACAGGGACCCTACGAGCAGTACTTC. The V call is TRBV12-5, the J call TRBJ2-7; 9 positions agree with TRBD1. The germline gives CDR1 LGHNT, CDR2 FRNRAP. The CDR3 totals 14 residues. V lost 6 bases to trimming and J lost 2 bases; unmatched junction nucleotides: 5. Drawing the rest from reference TRBV12-5 and TRBJ2-7, the complete variable domain is DARVTQTPRHKVTEMGQEVTMRCQPILGHNTVFWYRQTMMQGLELLAYFRNRAPLDDSGMPKDRFSAEMPDATLATLKIQPSEPRDSAVYFCASGSGQGPYEQYFGPGTRLTVT.

This sequence joins TRBV7-9 and TRBJ2-2, with 7 bases matching TRBD2. Germline V gene data show CDR1 as SEHNR and CDR2 as FQNEAQ (reference sequence). The CDR3 contains 15 residues. The V segment lost 8 bases and the J segment 0 bases; nucleotides outside the gene matches: 6. CDR3 residues: CASDTGGTNTGELFF. The CDR3 DNA is TGTGCCAGCGACACGGGGGGTACGAACACCGGGGAGCTGTTTTTT.

The J gene is TRBJ1-6, the V gene TRBV10-3; D is uncertain. The germline gives CDR1 ENHRY, CDR2 SYGVKD. This CDR3 has 12 amino acids. The V end was cut by 3 bases, the J end by 14 bases, with 11 bases between. Here the CDR3 reads CAISDDWGTLHF. The CDR3 region has the DNA TGTGCCATCAGTGACGATTGGGGAACCCTCCACTTT.

This clone appeared a single time. The CDR3 nucleotides are TGTGCCAGCAACACTCGGCGACCCGGTGGGGGTGAGCAGTTCTTC. This encodes CASNTRRPGGGEQFF. The chain employs TRBV19 and TRBJ2-1, with D perhaps assigned TRBD1 or TRBD2 (5 bases each). Trimming cost V 9 bases and J 9 bases, with 24 bases left between them. The CDR3 extends over 15 amino acids. Germline CDR1 is LNHDA and CDR2 is SQIVND (reference sequence).

This rearrangement joins TRBV9 to TRBJ2-3; a possible D gene is TRBD2 (5 bases). This CDR3 is built from 16 residues. Looked up from germline, CDR1 is SGDLS and CDR2 is YYNGEE. Trimming stripped 0 bases from V and 1 base from J, with 12 bases between. DNA of the CDR3: TGTGCCAGCAGCGTAGGGATGCCGCGGGGCACAGATACGCAGTATTTT. The encoded protein is CASSVGMPRGTDTQYF.

The V call is TRBV4-2, the J call TRBJ2-7; D uncertain. Germline lookup yields CDR1 LGHNA and CDR2 YNFKEQ. The V end lost 0 bases, the J end lost 6 bases, and 6 bases lay between the germline ends. The CDR3 runs 12 residues. In DNA form, the CDR3 reads TGTGCCAGCAGCCAAGATCGGTTCGAGCAGTACTTC. Its protein is CASSQDRFEQYF.

V gene TRBV28 combines with J gene TRBJ1-2; a possible D gene is TRBD1 (6 bases). Germline CDR1 reads MDHEN; CDR2 reads SYDVKM. CDR3 length: 13 residues. Trimming pared 7 bases from V and 2 bases from J, leaving 11 bases between. The CDR3 nucleotides read TGTGCCAGCACGGGGGCGCTAAACTATGGCTACACCTTC. It specifies CASTGALNYGYTF.

V gene TRBV27 combines with J gene TRBJ1-5, with a possible D match to TRBD1 (5 bases). Germline V gene sequence: CDR1 MNHEY, CDR2 SMNVEV (reference sequence). CDR3 size: 16 residues. V lost 5 bases to trimming and J lost 1 base, with 15 bases between them. In DNA, the CDR3 is TGTGCCAGCAGTCCGAGGGACGGGATGAGCAATCAGCCCCAGCATTTT. Translating gives CASSPRDGMSNQPQHF.

The V call is TRBV9, the J call TRBJ2-3, with 10 positions matching TRBD2. After removal of 4 bases from V and 4 bases from J, the junction contained 12 bases not matched to a gene. Germline V gives CDR1 SGDLS, CDR2 YYNGEE. The CDR3 covers 17 residues. The CDR3 is CASSPIAPSGGSDTQYF. CDR3 nucleotide sequence: TGTGCCAGCAGCCCGATCGCACCTAGCGGGGGTTCAGATACGCAGTATTTT.

CDR3 amino acids: CASKGGTSDTDTQYF. In DNA form, the CDR3 reads TGTGCCAGCAAAGGCGGGACTAGCGACACAGATACGCAGTATTTT. This chain links TRBV6-1 with TRBJ2-3; the match to TRBD2 covers 10 bases. The germline V gene encodes CDR1 MNHNS and CDR2 SASEGT. V lost 7 bases and J lost 2; bases outside the gene matches: 6. The CDR3 has 15 residues.

The chain couples TRBV5-6 to TRBJ1-2; 7 bases agree with TRBD1. Losses at the gene ends were 6 bases for V and 5 bases for J; bases not matched to a gene: 10. This CDR3 comprises 14 residues. Germline CDR1 and CDR2: SGHDT and YYEEEE. This CDR3 reads CASTLGGAGYGYTF. Written as DNA, the CDR3 is TGTGCCAGCACCCTAGGGGGCGCGGGGTATGGCTACACCTTC. Drawing the rest from reference TRBV5-6 and TRBJ1-2, the complete variable domain is DAGVTQSPTHLIKTRGQQVTLRCSPKSGHDTVSWYQQALGQGPQFIFQYYEEEERQRGNFPDRFSGHQFPNYSSELNVNALLLGDSALYLCASTLGGAGYGYTFGSGTRLTVV.

The chain couples TRBV30 to TRBJ1-6; D unresolved. CDR3 length: 13 residues. Trimming removed 2 bases from V and 4 bases from J, with 6 bases in between. Germline V gene sequence: CDR1 GTSNPN, CDR2 SVGIG (reference sequence). The chain's CDR3 is CAWSTRYNSPLHF. In DNA form, the CDR3 reads TGTGCCTGGAGTACAAGATATAATTCACCCCTCCACTTT.

This chain uses TRBV19 with TRBJ1-3; TRBD1 matches 7 bases. J was trimmed by 7 bases and V by 5 bases; bases with no gene match: 2. This CDR3 has 12 residues. Looked up from germline, CDR1 is LNHDA and CDR2 is SQIVND (reference sequence). The chain's CDR3 is CASSSQGNTIYF. As DNA, the CDR3 is TGTGCCAGTAGTTCACAGGGGAACACCATATATTTT.

This clone was seen once. The gene calls are TRBV7-6 and TRBJ2-6; D might be TRBD1 or TRBD2, each matching 5 bases. Looked up from germline, CDR1 is SGHVS and CDR2 is FNYEAQ. The V and J ends lost 4 bases and 0 bases respectively, with 13 bases between them. This CDR3 contains 17 residues. CDR3 sequence (DNA): TGTGCCAGCAGCTCACCGGGACGGAGCTCTGGGGCCAACGTCCTGACTTTC. It yields the protein CASSSPGRSSGANVLTF.

This chain joins TRBV10-3 and TRBJ2-3; 7 nucleotides match TRBD2. The germline V gene encodes CDR1 ENHRY and CDR2 SYGVKD. CDR3 length equals 14 residues. Trimming cost V 4 bases and J 0 bases; bases outside gene matches: 1. The CDR3 DNA follows: TGTGCCATCAGTGCGGGGGGAAGCACAGATACGCAGTATTTT. It yields the protein CAISAGGSTDTQYF.

The chain employs TRBV6-5 and TRBJ1-5; no clear D gene. The CDR3 consists of 15 residues. CDR1 is MNHEY and CDR2 is SVGAGI in the germline V gene. Trimming removed 0 bases at V and 5 bases at J, with 11 bases between. In nucleotides, the CDR3 is TGTGCCAGCAGTTACTCGAGCGCAGTATATCAGCCCCAGCATTTT. Translating gives CASSYSSAVYQPQHF.